The 16 T cell receptor beta chains below come from one sample, sequenced in a study of blood T cell repertoires in COVID-19. Sequencing was performed with immunoSEQ multiplex PCR; in TCRdb, only in-frame clones are kept and a portion is missing. The sample lists about 13,000 clones; approximately 90% were seen once. The sample taken for sequencing was peripheral blood. These TCRs come from a human donor in a cohort sampled during active COVID-19.

This clone was seen more than once but under ten times. The rearrangement joins TRBV2 to TRBJ2-2; D possibly corresponds to TRBD1 (7 bases). The CDR3 contains 14 residues. The germline V gene encodes CDR1 SNHLY and CDR2 FYNNEI. Trimming pared 9 bases from V and 7 bases from J, leaving 18 bases between. CDR3 sequence (DNA): TGTGCCAGTCGATCGAGGGGGCGGGGCGGGGAGCTGTTTTTT. Translating it yields CASRSRGRGGELFF.

The chain is built from TRBV6-1 and TRBJ1-2; D is unclear. CDR3 length: 11 amino acids. Germline CDR1 MNHNS, CDR2 SASEGT. V lost 2 bases to trimming and J lost 8 bases, with 6 bases between them. CDR3 protein: CASSESLGYTF. DNA of the CDR3: TGTGCCAGCAGTGAAAGCTTAGGCTACACCTTC.

The genes are TRBV3-1 (or the pseudogene TRBV3-2) and TRBJ1-6; D call uncertain. The CDR3 covers 12 residues. Germline V gene sequence: CDR1 LGHDT, CDR2 YNNKEL (reference sequence). V dropped 4 bases and J dropped 9 bases, with 7 bases sitting between them. This CDR3 reads CASSPRGSPLHF. The CDR3 coding sequence is TGTGCCAGCAGCCCCCGCGGTTCACCCCTCCACTTT.

V is TRBV30 and J is TRBJ1-2; the D gene is possibly TRBD1 (6 bases). V lost 6 bases to trimming and J lost 4 bases, with 15 bases between them. The V gene's germline CDR1 is GTSNPN and CDR2 SVGIG (reference sequence). The CDR3 sequence is 13 residues long. The CDR3 DNA is TGTGCCTGTGTGGACATAGGGGGCTATGGCTACACCTTC. Translated, it gives CACVDIGGYGYTF.

The V call is TRBV10-2, the J call TRBJ2-7; D is unresolved. V lost 2 bases to trimming and J lost 4 bases, with 15 bases between them. Germline V CDR1 and CDR2: WSHSY, SAAADI. This CDR3 is built from 15 residues. CDR3 protein: CASSEDPRLAYEQYF. The CDR3 coding sequence is TGCGCCAGCAGTGAGGATCCCAGATTAGCATACGAGCAGTACTTC.

The chain has TRBV28 and TRBJ1-6; 7 bases line up with TRBD1. The CDR3 is made up of 14 amino acids. Germline values: CDR1 MDHEN, CDR2 SYDVKM. The trim removed 6 bases at V and 10 bases at J, leaving 9 bases unmatched. The CDR3, as DNA: TGTGCCAGCAGAAGGGGGCGAAGTTACTCACCCCTCCACTTT. It yields the protein CASRRGRSYSPLHF.

The rearrangement links TRBV28 to TRBJ1-1, with 8 bases aligning to TRBD1. With V trimmed by 9 bases and J by 5 bases, 8 bases remained unmatched. The CDR3 totals 13 residues. Looked up from germline, CDR1 is MDHEN and CDR2 is SYDVKM. CDR3 nucleotide sequence: TGTGCCAGTTCAGGGGGCATATCAACTGAAGCTTTCTTT. Translated: CASSGGISTEAFF. The entire variable domain, with the rest obtained from reference TRBV28 and TRBJ1-1, is as follows: DVKVTQSSRYLVKRTGEKVFLECVQDMDHENMFWYRQDPGLGLRLIYFSYDVKMKEKGDIPEGYSVSREKKERFSLILESASTNQTSMYLCASSGGISTEAFFGQGTRLTVV.

This clone has just one count. This sequence joins TRBV4-3 and TRBJ1-4; possible D gene TRBD1, 6 bases. Germline V gives CDR1 LGHNA, CDR2 YSLEER. Trimming stripped 4 bases from V and 4 bases from J, with 16 bases between. This CDR3 is built from 16 residues. CDR3 bases: TGCGCCAGCAGCCGGACTTACAGGGCTGTTAATGAAAAACTGTTTTTT. Protein product: CASSRTYRAVNEKLFF.

CDR3 sequence (DNA): TGTGCCAGCAGCCGAGGGTTTAGTACAGATGAAGCTTTCTTT. This codes for CASSRGFSTDEAFF. The V call is TRBV14, the J call TRBJ1-1; D is ambiguous. Germline CDR1 and CDR2: SGHDN and FVKESK. Trimming took 4 bases from V and 7 from J, leaving 16 bases between them. CDR3 length equals 14 residues.

This chain joins TRBV5-6 and TRBJ2-5; no reliable D call. This CDR3 is 12 amino acids long. Trimming cost V 1 base and J 6 bases, with 7 bases left between them. Germline loops: CDR1 SGHDT, CDR2 YYEEEE. This CDR3 is CASSLNKKTQYF. CDR3 bases: TGTGCCAGCAGCTTGAACAAAAAGACCCAGTACTTC.

This clone was detected only once. This sequence joins TRBV7-9 and TRBJ2-5; weak D call: TRBD2 (5 bases). The CDR3 is made up of 14 amino acids. Germline V gene sequence: CDR1 SEHNR, CDR2 FQNEAQ (reference sequence). V lost 0 bases to trimming and J lost 4 bases, with 9 bases between them. Written as DNA, the CDR3 is TGTGCCAGCAGCTTAGCCCCGGGGTTAGAGACCCAGTACTTC. The encoded protein is CASSLAPGLETQYF.

The chain joins TRBV6-2 or TRBV6-3 to TRBJ2-2; a weak D match, TRBD2 (5 bases). The CDR3 has 14 amino acids. CDR1 is MNHEY and CDR2 is SVGEGT in the germline V gene. V lost 2 bases to trimming and J lost 4 bases, with 8 bases between them. The chain's CDR3 is CASSYGGFTGELFF. The CDR3 region has the DNA TGTGCCAGCAGTTACGGCGGGTTCACCGGGGAGCTGTTTTTT.

This clone occurred once. The chain employs TRBV5-1 and TRBJ2-1; D is possibly TRBD2 (5 bases). Germline CDR1 SGHRS, CDR2 YFSETQ. V lost 5 bases to trimming and J lost 9 bases, with 30 bases between them. The CDR3 loop spans 18 amino acids. CDR3 sequence reads: CASSLKKGFGLPGSEQFF. The CDR3 coding sequence is TGCGCCAGCAGTTTAAAGAAAGGTTTCGGACTCCCAGGAAGTGAGCAGTTCTTC. Using reference TRBV5-1 and TRBJ2-1 for the parts outside the CDR3, the full variable domain is KAGVTQTPRYLIKTRGQQVTLSCSPISGHRSVSWYQQTPGQGLQFLFEYFSETQRNKGNFPGRFSGRQFSNSRSEMNVSTLELGDSALYLCASSLKKGFGLPGSEQFFGPGTRLTVL.

The chain couples TRBV7-8 to TRBJ2-1; weak D call: TRBD1 (6 bases). The length of the CDR3 is 18 residues. Germline assignment: CDR1 SGHVS and CDR2 FQNEAQ. The germline V and J ends were trimmed by 2 bases and 0 bases, with 17 bases remaining between them. The CDR3 region has the DNA TGTGCCAGCAGCTTAAGACAGGCATTTCCAAACTCCTACAATGAGCAGTTCTTC. This codes for CASSLRQAFPNSYNEQFF. The full variable domain, completed using reference TRBV7-8 and TRBJ2-1, is GAGVSQSPRYKVAKRGQDVALRCDPISGHVSLFWYQQALGQGPEFLTYFQNEAQLDKSGLPSDRFFAERPEGSVSTLKIQRTQQEDSAVYLCASSLRQAFPNSYNEQFFGPGTRLTVL.

The V call is TRBV7-9, the J call TRBJ2-1; D unresolved. From germline, CDR1 is SEHNR and CDR2 FQNEAQ (reference sequence). V was pared by 3 bases and J by 12 bases, with 9 bases between. The CDR3 covers 11 residues. CDR3 sequence reads: CASSLEMGQFF. The CDR3, as DNA: TGTGCCAGCAGCTTGGAGATGGGGCAGTTCTTC.

This rearrangement joins TRBV7-9 to TRBJ2-7; a possible D gene is TRBD1 (5 bases). The CDR3 consists of 13 residues. Germline loops: CDR1 SEHNR, CDR2 FQNEAQ (reference sequence). V lost 3 bases, J lost 9 bases, and 15 bases lay in between. The CDR3 DNA reads as TGTGCCAGCAGCTTGGGCCAGGGTTGGGGGCAGTACTTC. Its protein product is CASSLGQGWGQYF.